The T cell receptor beta chain under discussion was sequenced for a study of CD8+CD57+ T cells in acquired aplastic anemia. All patients picked for sequencing had shown, by flow cytometry, an expansion of CD8+CD57+ cells. Every patient presented with severe acquired aplastic anemia. Profiling of TCR beta VDJ combinations and CDR3 sequences used genomic DNA as template. One entry per CDR3 protein, called by TCRdb with MiXCR from the reads. The sample records some 160,000 distinct CDR3 sequences, roughly 43% being singletons. This clonotype was seen only a few times. The antigen is not known. Findings and caveats of the study: Patients did not significantly differ from controls in CD8+ Simpson's diversity. Patients and controls turned out to have 25 to 30 CD8+ CDR3 sequences in common.

The CDR3 totals 15 residues. Trimming removed 8 bases from V and 5 bases from J; junction bases left unmatched: 11. CDR1 and CDR2 from the germline V gene are LNHDA and SQIVND (reference sequence). Sequencing was carried out using sorted CD4+, CD8+, or CD8+CD57+ T cells (not recorded which) from PBMCs. The clonotype was recovered from a human donor with aplastic anemia. This rearrangement joins TRBV19 to TRBJ2-5, with 10 bases that match TRBD2. CDR3 sequence reads: CASRAGGKGDETQYF. The CDR3 DNA is TGTGCCAGTCGAGCGGGAGGGAAGGGAGACGAGACCCAGTACTTC.